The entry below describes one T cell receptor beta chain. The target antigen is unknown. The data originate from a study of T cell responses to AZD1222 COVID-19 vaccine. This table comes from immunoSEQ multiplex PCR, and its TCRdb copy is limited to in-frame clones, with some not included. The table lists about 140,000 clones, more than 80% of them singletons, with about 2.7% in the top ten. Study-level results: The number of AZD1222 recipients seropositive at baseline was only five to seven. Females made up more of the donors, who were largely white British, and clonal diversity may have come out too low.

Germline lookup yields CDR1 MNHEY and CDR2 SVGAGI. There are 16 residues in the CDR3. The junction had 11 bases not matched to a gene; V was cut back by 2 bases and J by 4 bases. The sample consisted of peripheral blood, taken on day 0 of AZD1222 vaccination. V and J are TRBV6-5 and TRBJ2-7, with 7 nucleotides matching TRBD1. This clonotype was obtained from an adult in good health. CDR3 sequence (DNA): TGTGCCAGCAGTTACCCCACGATGAGACAGGGTTACGAGCAGTACTTC. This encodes CASSYPTMRQGYEQYF.